This T cell receptor (beta chain) was retrieved from a study of blood T cell repertoires in COVID-19 (dated by TCRdb to about 2020). In terms of the full investigation: Samples from collaborators originated in the United States, Italy and Spain and spanned both the acute and convalescent phases of COVID-19. The material from the prospective study consisted of cDNA or gDNA derived from T cells, B-cell-depleted T cells, or PBMCs. Subjects who had been exposed to COVID-19, were actively infected with it, or had recovered from it provided the deeply sampled blood TCRbeta repertoires that made up the dataset. The repertoires were released in a freely available public database intended as a resource for research on the immune response to SARS-CoV-2. Samples came from the ongoing ImmuneRACE study (first 160 participants) plus 1,254 subjects from 6 global collaborators. A de-identified subject ID, COVID-19 status, age in years and sex were almost always included in the sample metadata. HLA class I and class II types, where available, came from metadata supplied by the sample provider rather than from assay-based typing.

Participants in the prospective study were enrolled through a virtual design, were aged about 18 to 89 years, and lived in fewer than 30 United States geographic areas. In the prospective study, participants were assigned to cohorts based on the clinical history participants reported in a screening survey and a study questionnaire. Exposed participants had been in contact with someone with a PCR-confirmed or clinician-diagnosed COVID-19 case within 2 weeks of study entry. In the prospective study, mobile phlebotomists collected whole blood, serum and a nasopharyngeal or oropharyngeal swab from each participant. Over a roughly 2-month period, participants in the prospective study had the option of providing additional blood draws and questionnaires. Blood samples from the prospective study were shipped frozen or at room temperature prior to DNA extraction. In regard to this clone: The antigen this receptor binds is unknown. No much larger clone exists at a distance of one base, and base qualities are not known.

The study at large found these results: The amount of clinical and demographic metadata varied by source and participant and was provided uncurated.

TCRbeta CDR3 regions were amplified from genomic DNA using the immunoSEQ Assay, a bias-controlled multiplex PCR. The authors processed their data as follows. The number of nucleated cells in each sample was estimated by amplification of reference gene primers within the assay. Sequence reads were collapsed and filtered to measure the absolute abundance of every unique TCRbeta CDR3 rearrangement. For each sample, productive Simpson clonality was calculated as the square root of Simpson's diversity index over productive rearrangements. Sourced from immuneACCESS, this table was stored by TCRdb with only in-frame sequences that have V and J called. A share of the clones is absent; for the studies checked, an unresolved V gene accounts for under half, and the remainder has no known explanation. Clone size and V and J calls were adopted from that table, with D and trimming inferred from the DNA. Within this sample are around 200,000 clones, with 80% to 90% of them counted one time only. Around 4% of the sample rests with the top ten.

The sequence came from a woman in her 30s who had been exposed to COVID-19. Sequenced: PBMCs or T cells enriched from blood (not recorded which).

The bases read TGTGCCACCAGTGATTTCCAGAGCGGGGGCCTCTACAATGAGCAGTTCTTC. Its amino acids are CATSDFQSGGLYNEQFF. This chain joins TRBV24-1 to TRBJ2-1; TRBD2 aligns with 8 central bases. Germline trimming: 1 base from V, 3 bases from J; junction bases outside gene matches: 7. There are 17 amino acids in the CDR3, from cysteine to phenylalanine inclusive. Only CDR3 DNA remains: 51 bases, in frame from the first base. Looking up the germline V gene yields CDR1 KGHDR and CDR2 SFDVKD.